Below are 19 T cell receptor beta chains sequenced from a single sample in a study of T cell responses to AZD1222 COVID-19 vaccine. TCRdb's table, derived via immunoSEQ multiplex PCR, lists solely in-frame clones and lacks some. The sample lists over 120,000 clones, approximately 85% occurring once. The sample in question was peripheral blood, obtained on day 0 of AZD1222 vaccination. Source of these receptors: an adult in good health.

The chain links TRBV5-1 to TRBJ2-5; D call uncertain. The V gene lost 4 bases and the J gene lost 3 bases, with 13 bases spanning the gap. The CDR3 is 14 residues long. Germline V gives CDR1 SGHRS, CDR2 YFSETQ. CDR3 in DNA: TGCGCCAGCAGCCTTGGATCGTTGAAAGAGACCCAGTACTTC. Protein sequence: CASSLGSLKETQYF.

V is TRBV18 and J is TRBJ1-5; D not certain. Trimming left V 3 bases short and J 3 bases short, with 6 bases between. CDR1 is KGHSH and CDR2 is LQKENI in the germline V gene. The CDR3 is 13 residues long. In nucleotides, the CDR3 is TGTGCCAGCTCACCGTCGCCCAATCAGCCCCAGCATTTT. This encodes CASSPSPNQPQHF.

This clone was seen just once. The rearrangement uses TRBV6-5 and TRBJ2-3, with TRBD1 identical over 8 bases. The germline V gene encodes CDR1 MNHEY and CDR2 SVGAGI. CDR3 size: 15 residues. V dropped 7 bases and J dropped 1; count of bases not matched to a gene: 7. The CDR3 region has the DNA TGTGCCAGCACTCCCATGACAGGGGGCACAGATACGCAGTATTTT. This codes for CASTPMTGGTDTQYF.

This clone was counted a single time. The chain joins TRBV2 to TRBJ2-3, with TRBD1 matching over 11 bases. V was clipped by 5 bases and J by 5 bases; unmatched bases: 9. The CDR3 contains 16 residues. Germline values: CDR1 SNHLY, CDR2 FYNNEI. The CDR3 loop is CASSTGTGGVQDTQYF. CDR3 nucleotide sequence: TGTGCCAGCAGTACCGGGACAGGGGGGGTGCAAGATACGCAGTATTTT.

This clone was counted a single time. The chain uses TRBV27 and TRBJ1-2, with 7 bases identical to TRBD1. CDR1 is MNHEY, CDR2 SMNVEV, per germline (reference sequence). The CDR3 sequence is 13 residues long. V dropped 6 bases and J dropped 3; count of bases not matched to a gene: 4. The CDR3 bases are TGTGCCAGCAGCCCCGGGACAGACTATGGCTACACCTTC. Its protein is CASSPGTDYGYTF.

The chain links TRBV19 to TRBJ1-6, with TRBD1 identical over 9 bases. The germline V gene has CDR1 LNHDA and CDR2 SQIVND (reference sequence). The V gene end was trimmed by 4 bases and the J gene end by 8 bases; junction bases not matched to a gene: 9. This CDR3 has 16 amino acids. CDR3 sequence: CASSKNRGRGDSPLHF. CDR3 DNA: TGTGCCAGTAGTAAGAACAGGGGGCGCGGGGATTCACCCCTCCACTTT.

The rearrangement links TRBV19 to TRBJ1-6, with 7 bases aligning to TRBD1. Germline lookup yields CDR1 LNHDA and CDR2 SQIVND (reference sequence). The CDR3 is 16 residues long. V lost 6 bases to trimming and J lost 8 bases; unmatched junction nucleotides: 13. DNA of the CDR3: TGTGCCAGTAGCGTACTGGGACAGTGGATGGATTCACCCCTCCACTTT. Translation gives CASSVLGQWMDSPLHF.

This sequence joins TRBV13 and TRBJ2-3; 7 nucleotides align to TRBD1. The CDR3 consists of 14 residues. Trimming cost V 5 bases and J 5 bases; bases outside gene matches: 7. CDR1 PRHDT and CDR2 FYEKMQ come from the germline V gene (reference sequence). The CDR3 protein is CASSPRTGGDTQYF. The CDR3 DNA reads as TGTGCCAGCAGCCCCCGGACAGGAGGAGATACGCAGTATTTT. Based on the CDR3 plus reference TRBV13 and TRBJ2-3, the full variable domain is AAGVIQSPRHLIKEKRETATLKCYPIPRHDTVYWYQQGPGQDPQFLISFYEKMQSDKGSIPDRFSAQQFSDYHSELNMSSLELGDSALYFCASSPRTGGDTQYFGPGTRLTVL.

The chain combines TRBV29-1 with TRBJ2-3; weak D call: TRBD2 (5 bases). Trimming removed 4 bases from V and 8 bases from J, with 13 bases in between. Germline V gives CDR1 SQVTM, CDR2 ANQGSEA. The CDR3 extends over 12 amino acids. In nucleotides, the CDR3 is TGCAGCGTTGCGGCCGATCGGGGTACGCAGTATTTT. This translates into CSVAADRGTQYF.

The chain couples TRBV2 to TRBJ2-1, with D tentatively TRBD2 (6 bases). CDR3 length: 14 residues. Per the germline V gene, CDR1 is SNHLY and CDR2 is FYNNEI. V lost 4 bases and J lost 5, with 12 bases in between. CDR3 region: CASSARLVDNEQFF. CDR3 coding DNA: TGTGCCAGCAGTGCCAGACTAGTAGACAATGAGCAGTTCTTC.

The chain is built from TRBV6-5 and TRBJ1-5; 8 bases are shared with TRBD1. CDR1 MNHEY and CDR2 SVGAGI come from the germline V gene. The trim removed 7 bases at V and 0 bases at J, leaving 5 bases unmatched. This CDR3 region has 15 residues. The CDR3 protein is CASILTGGSNQPQHF. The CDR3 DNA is TGTGCCAGCATCCTAACAGGGGGTAGCAATCAGCCCCAGCATTTT.

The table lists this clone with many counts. Written as DNA, the CDR3 is TGTGCCAGCAGCACACAGAGGACAGGGCCCACTGAAGCTTTCTTT. It encodes CASSTQRTGPTEAFF. The chain uses TRBV7-2 and TRBJ1-1, with 8 bases matching TRBD1. This CDR3 spans 15 amino acids. Per the germline V gene, CDR1 is SGHTA and CDR2 is FQGNSA. V trimming: 5 bases; J trimming: 4 bases; junction bases outside the gene matches: 9. Full variable domain (missing parts from reference TRBV7-2 and TRBJ1-1): GAGVSQSPSNKVTEKGKDVELRCDPISGHTALYWYRQSLGQGLEFLIYFQGNSAPDKSGLPSDRFSAERTGGSVSTLTIQRTQQEDSAVYLCASSTQRTGPTEAFFGQGTRLTVV.

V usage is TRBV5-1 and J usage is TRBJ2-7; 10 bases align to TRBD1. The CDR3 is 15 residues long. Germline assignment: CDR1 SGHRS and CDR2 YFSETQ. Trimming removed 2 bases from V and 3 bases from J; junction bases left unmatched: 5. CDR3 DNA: TGCGCCAGCAGCTTCCGGGACAGGGGATACTACGAGCAGTACTTC. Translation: CASSFRDRGYYEQYF.

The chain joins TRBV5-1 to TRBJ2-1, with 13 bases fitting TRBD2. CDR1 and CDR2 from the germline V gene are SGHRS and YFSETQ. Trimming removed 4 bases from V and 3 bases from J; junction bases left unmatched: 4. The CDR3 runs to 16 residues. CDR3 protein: CASSQTSGGLYNEQFF. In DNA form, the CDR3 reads TGCGCCAGCAGCCAGACTAGCGGGGGGCTCTACAATGAGCAGTTCTTC. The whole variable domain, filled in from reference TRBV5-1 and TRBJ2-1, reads KAGVTQTPRYLIKTRGQQVTLSCSPISGHRSVSWYQQTPGQGLQFLFEYFSETQRNKGNFPGRFSGRQFSNSRSEMNVSTLELGDSALYLCASSQTSGGLYNEQFFGPGTRLTVL.

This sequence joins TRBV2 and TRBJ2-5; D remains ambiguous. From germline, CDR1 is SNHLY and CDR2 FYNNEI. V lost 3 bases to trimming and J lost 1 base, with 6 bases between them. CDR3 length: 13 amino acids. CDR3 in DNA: TGTGCCAGCAGTGATGTGGGCCAAGAGACCCAGTACTTC. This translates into CASSDVGQETQYF. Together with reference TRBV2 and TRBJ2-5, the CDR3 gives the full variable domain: EPEVTQTPSHQVTQMGQEVILRCVPISNHLYFYWYRQILGQKVEFLVSFYNNEISEKSEIFDDQFSVERPDGSNFTLKIRSTKLEDSAMYFCASSDVGQETQYFGPGTRLLVL.

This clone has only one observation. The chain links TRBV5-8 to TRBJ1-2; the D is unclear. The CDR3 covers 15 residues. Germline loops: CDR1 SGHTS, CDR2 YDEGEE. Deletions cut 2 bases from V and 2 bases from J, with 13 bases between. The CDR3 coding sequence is TGTGCCAGCAGCTTCAAAGGCGGCGCGAACTATGGCTACACCTTC. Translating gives CASSFKGGANYGYTF.

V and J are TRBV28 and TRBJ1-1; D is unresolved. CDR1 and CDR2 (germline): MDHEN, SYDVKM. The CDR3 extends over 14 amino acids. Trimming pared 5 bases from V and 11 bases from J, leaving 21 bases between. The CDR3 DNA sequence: TGTGCCAGCAGTACCCCCCGGGCCCCCGGTTTGGCTTTCTTT. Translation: CASSTPRAPGLAFF. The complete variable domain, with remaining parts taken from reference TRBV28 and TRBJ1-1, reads DVKVTQSSRYLVKRTGEKVFLECVQDMDHENMFWYRQDPGLGLRLIYFSYDVKMKEKGDIPEGYSVSREKKERFSLILESASTNQTSMYLCASSTPRAPGLAFFGQGTRLTVV.

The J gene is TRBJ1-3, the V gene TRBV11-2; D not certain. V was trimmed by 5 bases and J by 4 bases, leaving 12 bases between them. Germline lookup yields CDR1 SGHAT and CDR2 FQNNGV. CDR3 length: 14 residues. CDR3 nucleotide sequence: TGTGCCAGCAGCCAAGAACCGGGGGGAAACACCATATATTTT. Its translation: CASSQEPGGNTIYF.

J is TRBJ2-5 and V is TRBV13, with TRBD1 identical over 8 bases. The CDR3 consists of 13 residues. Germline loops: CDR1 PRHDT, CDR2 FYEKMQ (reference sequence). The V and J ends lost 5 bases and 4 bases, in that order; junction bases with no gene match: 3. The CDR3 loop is CASSGQGLETQYF. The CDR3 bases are TGTGCCAGCAGCGGACAGGGTCTAGAGACCCAGTACTTC.